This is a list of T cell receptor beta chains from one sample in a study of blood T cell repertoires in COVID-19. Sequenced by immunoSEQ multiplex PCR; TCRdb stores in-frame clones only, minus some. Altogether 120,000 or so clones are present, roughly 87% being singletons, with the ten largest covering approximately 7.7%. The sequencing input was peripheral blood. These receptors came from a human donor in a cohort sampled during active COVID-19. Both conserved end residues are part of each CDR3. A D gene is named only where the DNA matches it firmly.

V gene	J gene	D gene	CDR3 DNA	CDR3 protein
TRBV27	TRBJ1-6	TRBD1	TGTGCCAGCAGTCGCGACATCCCCCGGGACAGGGTCCTACGAAGCTCCTATAATTCACCCCTCCACTTT	CASSRDIPRDRVLRSSYNSPLHF
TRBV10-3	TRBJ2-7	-	TGTGCCATCAGTGGGGGGGACGAGCAGTACTTC	CAISGGDEQYF
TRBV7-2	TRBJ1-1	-	TGTGCCAGCAGCTTTATTGGGAGTGGGGACACTGAAGCTTTCTTT	CASSFIGSGDTEAFF
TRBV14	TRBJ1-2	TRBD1	TGTGCCAGCAGCCCGGGACAGGGAAATGGCTACACCTTC	CASSPGQGNGYTF
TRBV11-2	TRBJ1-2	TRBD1	TGTGCCAGCAGCTTGGACAGGGCCTCCTCTTATGGCTACACCTTC	CASSLDRASSYGYTF
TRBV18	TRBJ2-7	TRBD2	TGTGCCAGCTCACCAACTAGCGGGAGTTACGAGCAGTACTTC	CASSPTSGSYEQYF
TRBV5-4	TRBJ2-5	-	TGTGCCAGCAGCTTGGACGGGCAAGAGACCCAGTACTTC	CASSLDGQETQYF
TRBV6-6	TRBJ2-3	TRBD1	TGTGCCAGCATCGACAGGGTGACGACAGATACGCAGTATTTT	CASIDRVTTDTQYF
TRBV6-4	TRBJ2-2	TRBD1	TGTGCCAGCAGTGACTCGGGCGGACAGGAAGGAACCGGGGAGCTGTTTTTT	CASSDSGGQEGTGELFF
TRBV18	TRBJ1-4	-	TGTGCCAGCTCACCACGGGGGGTCCCTGAAAAACTGTTTTTT	CASSPRGVPEKLFF
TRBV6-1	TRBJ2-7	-	TGTGCCAGCAGTGAACAGGGAGGCCCCTACGAGCAGTACTTC	CASSEQGGPYEQYF
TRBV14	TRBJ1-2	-	TGTGCCAGCAGCCAAGGAGGGGGCTACACCTTC	CASSQGGGYTF
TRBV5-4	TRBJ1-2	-	TGTGCCAGCAGTTTTCCCCCCCAGGGGCGGATGGGCTACACCTTC	CASSFPPQGRMGYTF
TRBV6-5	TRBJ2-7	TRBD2	TGTGCCAGCAGTTACGCGACCCACGGGGAGGGCGAGCAGTACTTC	CASSYATHGEGEQYF
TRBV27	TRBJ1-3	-	TGTGCCAGCAGCCCCCGCCCCGGGCCAGGGAACTCTGGAAACACCATATATTTT	CASSPRPGPGNSGNTIYF
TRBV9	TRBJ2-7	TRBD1	TGTGCCAGCAGCGCTGCTCCAACAGGGGGAGCCTACGAGCAGTACTTC	CASSAAPTGGAYEQYF
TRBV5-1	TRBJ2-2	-	TGCGCCAGCAGCGTCCCAACACGTCCGAACACCGGGGAGCTGTTTTTT	CASSVPTRPNTGELFF
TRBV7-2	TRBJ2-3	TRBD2	TGTGCCAGCAGCTCCTCTAGCGGGAGGCTCGGGGCAGATACGCAGTATTTT	CASSSSSGRLGADTQYF
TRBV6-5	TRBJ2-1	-	TGTGCCAGCAGGGGGCGATCCTACAATGAGCAGTTCTTC	CASRGRSYNEQFF
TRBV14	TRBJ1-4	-	TGTGCCAGCAGCCAAGACTACCAGGGGAATAATGAAAAACTGTTTTTT	CASSQDYQGNNEKLFF
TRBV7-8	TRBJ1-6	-	TGTGCCAGCAGCTCGACAGCCTCCAATAATTCACCCCTCCACTTT	CASSSTASNNSPLHF
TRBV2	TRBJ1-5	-	TGTGCCAGCAGTGAATGGGCTCTCGGGCCCCAGCATTTT	CASSEWALGPQHF
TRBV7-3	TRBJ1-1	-	TGTGCCAGCAGCTTAAACAGGGTCGGCACTGAAGCTTTCTTT	CASSLNRVGTEAFF
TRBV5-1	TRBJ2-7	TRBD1	TGCGCCAGCAGCCCTGGACAGGACACTTACGAGCAGTACTTC	CASSPGQDTYEQYF
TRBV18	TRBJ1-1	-	TGTGCCAGCTCACCACCGCTCGGTACTGAAGCTTTCTTT	CASSPPLGTEAFF
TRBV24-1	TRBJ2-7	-	TGTGCCACCAGTGGCCAGGGGATATCCGAGCAGTACTTC	CATSGQGISEQYF